These T cell receptor beta chains were read from a single sample in a study of cytomegalovirus exposure and HLA in healthy donors. The protocol was immunoSEQ multiplex PCR, while the TCRdb copy is restricted to in-frame clones and leaves out a portion. The data contain about 200,000 clones, roughly four fifths of them singletons. The sequenced sample consisted of PBMCs. The receptors shown here come from a man aged 30-40 years in good health and CMV-seronegative. Both conserved end residues are part of each CDR3. The order of the fields is clone size, J gene, V gene, D gene, CDR3 protein, CDR3 DNA. The D gene is left open where the match is weak. Part of the rows lack a size; the others show once, few, many or a class for expanded clones.

NA TRBJ2-1 TRBV19 NA CASTDGGLPLEQFF TGTGCCAGTACCGATGGGGGACTTCCCCTCGAGCAGTTCTTC
few TRBJ2-3 TRBV9 NA CASSGTRMPGDTQYF TGTGCCAGCAGCGGAACCCGCATGCCCGGGGATACGCAGTATTTT
NA TRBJ2-5 TRBV28 NA CASSTTGLQETQYF TGTGCCAGCAGCACAACAGGGTTACAAGAGACCCAGTACTTC
NA TRBJ2-3 TRBV6-5 TRBD2 CASSPGTSGTDTQYF TGTGCCAGCAGTCCCGGGACTAGCGGGACAGATACGCAGTATTTT
NA TRBJ2-1 TRBV9 TRBD1 CASSAGPQGSSYNEQFF TGTGCCAGCAGCGCCGGACCACAGGGGAGCTCCTACAATGAGCAGTTCTTC
NA TRBJ1-2 TRBV4-1 NA CASSYPPGQSYGYTF TGCGCCAGCAGCTATCCCCCGGGACAAAGCTATGGCTACACCTTC
NA TRBJ2-7 TRBV30 NA CAWSASGNAYEQYF TGTGCCTGGAGTGCCTCGGGGAACGCCTACGAGCAGTACTTC
NA TRBJ2-4 TRBV27 NA CASSPNKGLQYF TGTGCCAGCAGTCCTAACAAGGGGCTACAGTACTTC
NA TRBJ2-1 TRBV27 TRBD2 CASSFTSGGLNEQFF TGTGCCAGCAGTTTTACTAGCGGGGGGTTGAATGAGCAGTTCTTC
NA TRBJ1-2 TRBV5-5 NA CASSLRQVKVYGYTF TGTGCCAGCAGCTTACGACAGGTTAAGGTCTATGGCTACACCTTC
few TRBJ1-1 TRBV28 NA CASRQLNTEAFF TGTGCCAGCAGACAATTGAACACTGAAGCTTTCTTT
NA TRBJ1-2 TRBV7-9 TRBD1 CASSSGTGNYGYTF TGTGCCAGCAGCTCAGGGACAGGGAACTATGGCTACACCTTC
once TRBJ2-3 TRBV5-4 TRBD2 CASSGGLAGDWYF TGTGCCAGCAGCGGGGGACTAGCGGGAGACTGGTATTTT
NA TRBJ1-4 TRBV27 NA CASSPSPQYREKLFF TGTGCCAGCAGTCCCAGCCCTCAATACAGGGAAAAACTGTTTTTT
once TRBJ2-7 TRBV4-1 NA CASSHDRNEQYF TGCGCCAGCAGCCATGACAGGAACGAGCAGTACTTC
few TRBJ2-7 TRBV18 TRBD2 CASSPLSGGNSEQYF TGTGCCAGCTCACCTCTTTCGGGAGGGAACTCCGAGCAGTACTTC
NA TRBJ2-5 TRBV11-2 TRBD2 CASSLTAGREETQYF TGTGCCAGCAGCTTAACCGCGGGGAGGGAAGAGACCCAGTACTTC
NA TRBJ2-1 TRBV18 TRBD2 CASSPQSSGGGYNEQFF TGTGCCAGCTCACCACAGTCTAGCGGAGGTGGTTACAATGAGCAGTTCTTC
NA TRBJ2-7 TRBV10-3 NA CAISESSGTYEQYF TGTGCCATCAGTGAGTCGTCAGGCACCTACGAGCAGTACTTC
NA TRBJ2-1 TRBV27 TRBD2 CASSPTVLAGGSGVSNEQFF TGTGCCAGCAGTCCTACTGTACTAGCGGGAGGCTCGGGGGTGTCTAATGAGCAGTTCTTC
few TRBJ2-7 TRBV28 NA CASKAGGSSYEQYF TGTGCCAGCAAGGCAGGGGGGAGCTCCTACGAGCAGTACTTC
once TRBJ2-5 TRBV5-1 NA CASSPAGGGETQYF TGCGCCAGCAGCCCGGCCGGGGGAGGAGAGACCCAGTACTTC
NA TRBJ1-1 TRBV2 NA CASRGGEAFF TGTGCCAGCAGGGGAGGTGAAGCTTTCTTT
NA TRBJ2-7 TRBV5-4 TRBD2 CASSGRWTSGNYEQYF TGTGCCAGCAGCGGAAGATGGACTAGCGGGAACTACGAGCAGTACTTC
few TRBJ1-5 TRBV10-1 TRBD1 CASSGTGGQPQHF TGCGCCAGCAGCGGGACAGGGGGGCAGCCCCAGCATTTT
NA TRBJ2-5 TRBV7-9 NA CASSLGGLRGTQYF TGTGCCAGCAGCTTAGGGGGACTCCGAGGGACCCAGTACTTC
once TRBJ2-7 TRBV4-1 NA CASSPSPGLNPYEQYF TGCGCCAGCAGCCCTTCGCCCGGACTAAACCCCTACGAGCAGTACTTC
NA TRBJ1-2 TRBV19 NA CASSIQGAYGYTF TGTGCCAGTAGTATTCAAGGGGCCTACGGCTACACCTTC
few TRBJ1-4 TRBV19 NA CASSISRATNEKLFF TGTGCCAGTAGTATTAGCCGTGCAACTAATGAAAAACTGTTTTTT
NA TRBJ2-1 TRBV11-3 TRBD1 CASSSRDRGYEQFF TGTGCCAGCAGCTCCCGGGACAGGGGTTATGAGCAGTTCTTC
NA TRBJ2-7 TRBV6-6 TRBD1 CASSYGQGGVYEQYF TGTGCCAGCAGTTACGGACAGGGGGGGGTCTACGAGCAGTACTTC
NA TRBJ2-1 TRBV7-9 TRBD2 CASSLASSGVNEQFF TGTGCCAGCAGCTTAGCTTCTAGCGGGGTGAATGAGCAGTTCTTC
NA TRBJ2-3 TRBV7-6 TRBD2 CASSLGSGSSTDTQYF TGTGCCAGCAGCTTAGGGAGCGGGAGTAGCACAGATACGCAGTATTTT
NA TRBJ1-1 TRBV29-1 NA CSVEFLGGEAFF TGCAGCGTTGAATTTTTGGGAGGTGAAGCTTTCTTT
NA TRBJ2-1 TRBV27 TRBD2 CASSSGLVYNEQFF TGTGCCAGCAGTTCGGGACTAGTATACAATGAGCAGTTCTTC
NA TRBJ1-5 TRBV2 NA CASSGHGPAGGLWSQPQHF TGTGCCAGCAGCGGGCATGGGCCGGCGGGGGGCCTCTGGAGTCAGCCCCAGCATTTT
NA TRBJ2-1 TRBV7-2 TRBD2 CASSLEIRTSGSYNEQFF TGTGCCAGCAGCTTAGAAATCCGGACTAGCGGGAGTTACAATGAGCAGTTCTTC
few TRBJ2-4 TRBV4-1 TRBD2 CASSQGQGTSAKLAKNIQYF TGCGCCAGCAGCCAGGGACAAGGGACTAGCGCAAAGCTAGCCAAAAACATTCAGTACTTC
NA TRBJ1-2 TRBV4-1 TRBD1 CASSQGTGPYGYTF TGCGCCAGCAGCCAAGGGACAGGGCCCTATGGCTACACCTTC
NA TRBJ1-1 TRBV28 NA CASSFRRWLDTEPVTEAFF TGTGCCAGCAGTTTTCGTCGGTGGTTGGACACCGAACCCGTCACTGAAGCTTTCTTT
once TRBJ2-1 TRBV11-2 NA CASNSQGEQFF TGTGCCAGCAACTCACAGGGCGAGCAGTTCTTC
NA TRBJ2-3 TRBV30 TRBD2 CAWRASGRVEDTQYF TGTGCCTGGAGAGCTAGCGGGAGGGTGGAAGATACGCAGTATTTT